These 14 T cell receptor beta chains share one sample of origin, sequenced in a study of T-cell memory formation after mild COVID-19. Using its own MiXCR run on the 5' RACE reads, TCRdb lists one record per CDR3 protein. The sample carries 140,000 to 150,000 distinct CDR3 sequences, roughly 24% recorded once. Sequencing was carried out using PBMCs or a T cell subset sorted from them (not recorded which). These receptors all come from an adult woman who had mild COVID-19 (a few samples of this study predate the infection). Cell type and time point are not known.

This clonotype has only a few counts. V and J are TRBV7-6 and TRBJ2-1; D may be TRBD1 or TRBD2 (6 bases each). V dropped 3 bases and J dropped 5 bases, with 20 bases sitting between them. The germline CDR1 and CDR2 sequences are SGHVS and FNYEAQ. The CDR3 extends over 17 amino acids. DNA of the CDR3: TGTGCCAGCAGCTTCGGCGAGGGGGGAGGCGTCCACAATGAGCAGTTCTTC. Translated, it gives CASSFGEGGGVHNEQFF.

This chain links TRBV6-5 with TRBJ2-5; the D is unclear. This CDR3 region has 16 residues. The ends were cut back, 0 bases at V and 3 bases at J, with 14 bases in the middle. Looked up from germline, CDR1 is MNHEY and CDR2 is SVGAGI. This CDR3 reads CASSYSGSIEEETQYF. Written as DNA, the CDR3 is TGTGCCAGCAGTTACTCGGGTTCAATAGAGGAAGAGACCCAGTACTTC.

This sequence joins TRBV3-1 and TRBJ2-2; D gene ambiguous. The CDR3 contains 12 residues. V gave up 4 bases and J gave up 7 bases, with 7 bases separating them. CDR1 and CDR2 from the germline V gene are LGHDT and YNNKEL (reference sequence). CDR3 in amino acids: CASSPNFGELFF. As DNA, the CDR3 is TGTGCCAGCAGCCCCAACTTCGGGGAGCTGTTTTTT.

This clonotype was observed a handful of times. V is TRBV3-1 and J is TRBJ2-5; D might be TRBD1 or TRBD2, each matching 5 bases. CDR1 LGHDT and CDR2 YNNKEL come from the germline V gene (reference sequence). The CDR3 totals 15 residues. V was trimmed by 0 bases and J by 2 bases, leaving 10 bases between them. The CDR3 DNA follows: TGTGCCAGCAGCCAAGATTCGGGGCAACAAGAGACCCAGTACTTC. Translation: CASSQDSGQQETQYF.

The V and J genes are TRBV5-5 and TRBJ2-6, with a possible D match to TRBD1 (6 bases). The germline gives CDR1 SGHKS, CDR2 YYEKEE (reference sequence). Trimming removed 7 bases from V and 2 bases from J, with 13 bases in between. The CDR3 has 15 residues. The CDR3: CASGQQGAGANVLTF. As DNA, the CDR3 is TGTGCCAGCGGCCAACAGGGTGCTGGGGCCAACGTCCTGACTTTC.

The V call is TRBV19, the J call TRBJ2-1; 10 nucleotides agree with TRBD2. V lost 5 bases, J lost 7 bases, and 8 bases stayed unmatched. Germline assignment: CDR1 LNHDA and CDR2 SQIVND (reference sequence). The CDR3 totals 15 residues. CDR3 in DNA: TGTGCCAGTAGTGCTGCTAGCGGGAGAGGAAATGAGCAGTTCTTC. Its translation is CASSAASGRGNEQFF. Combining the CDR3 with reference TRBV19 and TRBJ2-1 gives the whole variable domain DGGITQSPKYLFRKEGQNVTLSCEQNLNHDAMYWYRQDPGQGLRLIYYSQIVNDFQKGDIAEGYSVSREKKESFPLTVTSAQKNPTAFYLCASSAASGRGNEQFFGPGTRLTVL.

The rearrangement joins TRBV7-9 to TRBJ2-1; TRBD2 might be the D (6 bases). V lost 5 bases to trimming and J lost 7 bases, with 18 bases between them. Germline loops: CDR1 SEHNR, CDR2 FQNEAQ (reference sequence). The CDR3 consists of 15 residues. The CDR3: CASSRPGSGGNEQFF. The CDR3 nucleotides read TGTGCCAGCAGCCGTCCCGGGTCCGGGGGAAATGAGCAGTTCTTC.

CDR3 residues: CASSQVSASGYLPDTQYF. The CDR3 coding sequence is TGCGCCAGCAGCCAAGTCTCGGCTAGCGGGTATCTACCAGATACGCAGTATTTT. The chain joins TRBV4-3 to TRBJ2-3; 8 bases align to TRBD2. The V gene end was trimmed by 1 base and the J gene end by 4 bases; junction bases not matched to a gene: 13. CDR1 and CDR2 (germline): LGHNA, YSLEER. There are 18 residues in the CDR3.

The CDR3 bases are TGCGCCAGCAGCTTGGAGCAGGGGACAGGCACTGAAGCTTTCTTT. Its protein is CASSLEQGTGTEAFF. The V call is TRBV5-1, the J call TRBJ1-1, with 8 bases matching TRBD1. V lost 0 bases and J lost 4; bases outside the gene matches: 5. The CDR3 is made up of 15 amino acids. Germline V gene sequence: CDR1 SGHRS, CDR2 YFSETQ.

About this clonotype: At one boundary the junction diverges from the germline segment, which might be a read error. The chain uses TRBV13 and TRBJ2-5; 11 bases match TRBD1. Germline CDR1 reads PRHDT; CDR2 reads FYEKMQ (reference sequence). The CDR3 length is 14 residues. The CDR3 region is CASSYRTGGVMLSF. CDR3 sequence (DNA): TGTGCCAGCAGCTACAGGACAGGGGGCGTTATGTTGAGCTTC.

J is TRBJ2-1 and V is TRBV7-3; 8 bases are shared with TRBD2. The CDR3 runs 19 residues. The ends lost 5 bases at V and 0 bases at J; junction bases unmatched: 15. Germline values: CDR1 SGHTA, CDR2 FQGTGA. The CDR3 protein is CASSLSGTRGPSSYNEQFF. The DNA for the CDR3 is TGTGCCAGCAGCCTATCCGGGACTAGAGGGCCCTCCTCCTACAATGAGCAGTTCTTC.

The genes are TRBV9 and TRBJ2-5; 9 positions agree with TRBD2. Germline assignment: CDR1 SGDLS and CDR2 YYNGEE. Unmatched junction bases numbered 4, after V lost 4 bases and J lost 3 bases. This CDR3 has 14 amino acids. This chain's CDR3 is CASSTIAGEETQYF. DNA of the CDR3: TGTGCCAGCAGCACCATAGCGGGGGAAGAGACCCAGTACTTC.

The gene calls are TRBV7-2 and TRBJ2-5; TRBD2 agrees at 8 bases. After removal of 3 bases from V and 4 bases from J, the junction contained 13 bases not matched to a gene. This CDR3 has 17 amino acids. CDR1 SGHTA and CDR2 FQGNSA come from the germline V gene. The CDR3 protein is CASSFNRLARAGETQYF. The CDR3 DNA is TGTGCCAGCAGCTTCAATAGACTAGCGAGGGCTGGAGAGACCCAGTACTTC.

The V call is TRBV19, the J call TRBJ2-5, with D hard to call. Germline V gene lookup returns CDR1 LNHDA and CDR2 SQIVND (reference sequence). CDR3 length: 13 residues. V lost 7 bases, J lost 4 bases, and 13 bases lay in between. The CDR3 protein is CASTGRSGETQYF. The CDR3 bases are TGTGCCAGTACTGGACGTTCGGGAGAGACCCAGTACTTC.